This record covers a single TCR beta chain. The antigen is not known. The sample originates from a study of cytomegalovirus exposure and HLA in healthy donors. Study-wide findings and caveats: The study designated roughly 150 TCR beta chains cytomegalovirus-associated. A few chains linked to CMV were shown in vitro to be specific for CMV antigens.

60 Vbeta and 13 Jbeta primers were used in PCR. Using immunoSEQ multiplex PCR, the repertoire was profiled, and TCRdb retains in-frame clones only, with some absent. The sample has 95,000 to 150,000 clones, about two thirds seen once. The germline V and J ends were trimmed by 4 bases and 6 bases, with 14 bases remaining between them. Germline CDR1 SGHNT, CDR2 YYREEE (reference sequence). The CDR3 sequence is 13 residues long. This clonotype originated in a man aged 55-75 years in good health and CMV-seropositive. The chain couples TRBV5-4 to TRBJ2-7, with D tentatively TRBD2 (6 bases). Sequencing input: PBMCs. DNA for the CDR3: TGTGCCAGCAGCCCTGGAGGGGTATCCGAGCAGTACTTC. It translates to CASSPGGVSEQYF.